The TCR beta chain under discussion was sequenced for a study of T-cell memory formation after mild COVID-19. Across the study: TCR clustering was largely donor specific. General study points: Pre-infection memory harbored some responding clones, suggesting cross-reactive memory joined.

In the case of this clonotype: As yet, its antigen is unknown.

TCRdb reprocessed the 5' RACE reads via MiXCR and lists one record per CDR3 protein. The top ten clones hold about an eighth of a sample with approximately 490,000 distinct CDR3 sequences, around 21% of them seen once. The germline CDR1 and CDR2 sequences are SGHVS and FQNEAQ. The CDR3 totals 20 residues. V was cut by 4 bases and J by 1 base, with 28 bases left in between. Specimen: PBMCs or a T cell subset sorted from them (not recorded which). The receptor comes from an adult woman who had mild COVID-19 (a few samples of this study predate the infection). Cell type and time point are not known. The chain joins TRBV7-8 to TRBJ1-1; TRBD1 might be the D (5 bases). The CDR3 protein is CASSSVGGFLQRGKNTEAFF. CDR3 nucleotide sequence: TGTGCCAGCAGCTCCGTCGGAGGCTTTTTACAGAGGGGTAAGAACACTGAAGCTTTCTTT.